The 16 T cell receptor beta chains below were found in one sample sequenced in a study of glioma-infiltrating T cells. TCR alpha and beta CDR3 regions were amplified from RNA using iRepertoire nested multiplex PCR. TCRdb re-called the multiplex PCR reads with MiXCR, one entry per CDR3 protein. This table holds approximately 400,000 distinct CDR3 sequences, approximately 42% found once. The sequencing input was glioma tissue, nonneoplastic brain tissue, or PBMCs (not recorded which). Receptors originate from a human donor with low-grade glioma or glioblastoma, undergoing nonglioma brain surgery, or in good health (not recorded which).

The table lists this clonotype with a few counts. The V and J genes are TRBV12-3 or TRBV12-4 and TRBJ1-1; D gene uncertain. Trimming took off 1 base at V and 11 bases at J, with 8 bases between the two ends. This CDR3 has 11 residues. CDR3 in amino acids: CASSLVGLAFF. CDR3 DNA: TGTGCCAGCAGTTTAGTAGGACTTGCTTTCTTT.

The chain is built from TRBV7-2 and TRBJ1-5; D gene unclear. Trimming shortened V by 1 base and J by 11 bases, and 15 bases separated the two germline ends. CDR1 and CDR2 (germline): SGHTA, FQGNSA. The CDR3 consists of 14 residues. CDR3 bases: TGTGCCAGCAGCTTAGGTGGTGATGGGATGTCCCAGCATTTT. Translating gives CASSLGGDGMSQHF.

The chain links TRBV6-2 or TRBV6-3 to TRBJ2-7; D gene uncertain. The CDR3 contains 15 residues. CDR1 is MNHEY and CDR2 is SVGEGT in the germline V gene. Trimming took off 5 bases at V and 3 bases at J, with 17 bases between the two ends. In nucleotides, the CDR3 is TGTGCCAGCAGTCACGTCGACCCCCGGAGCTACGAGCAGTACTTC. It yields the protein CASSHVDPRSYEQYF.

This clonotype was recorded many times. This clone may be a read error of a much larger clone one base away. The V and J genes are TRBV27 and TRBJ2-7; 11 nucleotides align to TRBD2. This CDR3 region has 14 residues. Trimming cost V 5 bases and J 3 bases; bases outside gene matches: 3. Germline V gene data show CDR1 as MNHEY and CDR2 as SMNVEV (reference sequence). The CDR3 reads CASSTGTSGYEQYF. CDR3 in DNA: TGTGCCAGCAGTACCGGGACTAGCGGCTACGAGCAGTACTTC.

The rearrangement uses TRBV12-3 or TRBV12-4 and TRBJ1-1, with 7 positions matching TRBD1. Unmatched junction bases numbered 7, after V lost 6 bases and J lost 3 bases. The CDR3 totals 14 residues. As DNA, the CDR3 is TGTGCCAGCAGCCGAGGGGGCTCGTACACTGAAGCTTTCTTT. This encodes CASSRGGSYTEAFF.

The chain is built from TRBV27 and TRBJ2-1, with 8 nucleotides matching TRBD2. The CDR3 length is 15 residues. Trimming took 3 bases from V and 10 from J; bases not matched to a gene: 11. CDR1 is MNHEY and CDR2 is SMNVEV in the germline V gene (reference sequence). CDR3 nucleotide sequence: TGTGCCAGCAGTTTTACGGGAGGGGATAGCTACGAGCAGTTCTTC. Its translation: CASSFTGGDSYEQFF.

The chain employs TRBV6-1 and TRBJ1-1, with D tentatively TRBD1 (5 bases). The V end lost 5 bases, the J end lost 3 bases, and 16 bases lay between the germline ends. The CDR3 extends over 15 amino acids. CDR1 is MNHNS, CDR2 SASEGT, per germline. The CDR3 coding sequence is TGTGCCAGCAGTTTTCGGGACTTTCTCCACACTGAAGCTTTCTTT. The encoded protein is CASSFRDFLHTEAFF.

In the case of this clonotype: Its ends do not fully match the called genes, so a read error is possible. The CDR3 reads CASGFHSGSGLYSEQFF. As DNA, the CDR3 is TGTGCCAGCGGTTTTCATAGCGGGAGTGGGTTATACAGTGAGCAGTTCTTC. The V call is TRBV6-2 or TRBV6-3, the J call TRBJ2-1; TRBD2 aligns across 9 bases. The CDR3 runs 17 residues. CDR1 and CDR2 (germline): MNHEY, SVGEGT.

In its sample, this clonotype was seen a few times. V is TRBV6-6 and J is TRBJ2-1, with 16 bases lining up with TRBD2. V shed 6 bases, J shed 4 bases, and the junction held 6 bases outside the gene matches. Germline-derived CDR1 and CDR2 are MNHNY and SVGAGI (reference sequence). The CDR3 runs to 17 residues. CDR3 amino acids: CASSLGLAGGLYNEQFF. The CDR3 bases are TGTGCCAGCAGCCTGGGACTAGCGGGAGGGTTATACAATGAGCAGTTCTTC.

The V call is TRBV20-1, the J call TRBJ2-1, with D possibly TRBD1 on 7 matching bases. V lost 0 bases, J lost 0 bases, and 15 bases lay in between. Germline V gene sequence: CDR1 DFQATT, CDR2 SNEGSKA (reference sequence). The CDR3 is made up of 17 amino acids. Here the CDR3 reads CSARDMGQGGSYNEQFF. The CDR3 DNA is TGCAGTGCTAGAGATATGGGGCAGGGGGGCTCCTACAATGAGCAGTTCTTC.

The rearrangement uses TRBV7-3 and TRBJ2-3, with TRBD2 matching 7 bases. Trimming at V came to 5 bases and at J to 5 bases, leaving 13 bases not matched to a gene. This CDR3 contains 16 residues. Germline CDR1 is SGHTA and CDR2 is FQGTGA. CDR3: CASSRAMGGPVDTQYF. The CDR3 DNA is TGTGCCAGCAGCCGCGCTATGGGAGGGCCAGTAGATACGCAGTATTTT.

The V call is TRBV6-1, the J call TRBJ2-7; 7 positions match TRBD1. Germline loops: CDR1 MNHNS, CDR2 SASEGT. V shed 1 base and J 2 bases; nucleotides not matched to a gene: 5. The CDR3 consists of 15 residues. The CDR3 sequence is CASSEGGTDTYEQYF. The CDR3 region has the DNA TGTGCCAGCAGTGAAGGGGGGACAGACACCTACGAGCAGTACTTC.

This chain connects TRBV7-6 to TRBJ1-4; 9 nucleotides agree with TRBD1. The CDR3 has 19 amino acids. The V segment lost 4 bases and the J segment 0 bases; nucleotides outside the gene matches: 12. The germline V gene encodes CDR1 SGHVS and CDR2 FNYEAQ. The CDR3 spells CASSSWDRDLKTTNEKLFF. For the CDR3, the DNA is TGTGCCAGCAGCTCCTGGGACAGGGACCTTAAGACAACTAATGAAAAACTGTTTTTT.

A note on this clonotype: Germline is not matched at one junction end, which may reflect a read error. The chain employs TRBV7-2 and TRBJ1-1; D not resolved. This CDR3 has 15 amino acids. Germline V gives CDR1 SGHTA, CDR2 FQGNSA. This CDR3 reads CASSPSMWHNTEAFF. CDR3 nucleotides: TGTGCCAGCAGTCCAAGCATGTGGCATAACACTGAGGCTTTCTTT.

This clonotype was seen a few times. The V and J genes are TRBV6-1 and TRBJ1-2; tentatively, D is TRBD1 (5 bases). Germline V CDR1 and CDR2: MNHNS, SASEGT. V shed 3 bases and J shed 2 bases, with 22 bases lying between them. This CDR3 contains 18 residues. CDR3 sequence: CASSDKISWGRKNYGYTF. The CDR3 nucleotides read TGTGCCAGCAGTGACAAGATTTCGTGGGGCAGAAAAAACTATGGCTACACCTTC.

This clonotype has ten or more counts. The V gene is TRBV3-1, the J gene TRBJ2-7, with D perhaps TRBD2 (5 bases). The CDR3 spans 13 residues. V was trimmed by 3 bases and J by 8 bases, leaving 14 bases between them. Looked up from germline, CDR1 is LGHDT and CDR2 is YNNKEL (reference sequence). The CDR3 region is CASSHPGGLQQYF. CDR3 nucleotide sequence: TGTGCCAGCAGCCATCCCGGAGGTCTACAGCAGTACTTC.